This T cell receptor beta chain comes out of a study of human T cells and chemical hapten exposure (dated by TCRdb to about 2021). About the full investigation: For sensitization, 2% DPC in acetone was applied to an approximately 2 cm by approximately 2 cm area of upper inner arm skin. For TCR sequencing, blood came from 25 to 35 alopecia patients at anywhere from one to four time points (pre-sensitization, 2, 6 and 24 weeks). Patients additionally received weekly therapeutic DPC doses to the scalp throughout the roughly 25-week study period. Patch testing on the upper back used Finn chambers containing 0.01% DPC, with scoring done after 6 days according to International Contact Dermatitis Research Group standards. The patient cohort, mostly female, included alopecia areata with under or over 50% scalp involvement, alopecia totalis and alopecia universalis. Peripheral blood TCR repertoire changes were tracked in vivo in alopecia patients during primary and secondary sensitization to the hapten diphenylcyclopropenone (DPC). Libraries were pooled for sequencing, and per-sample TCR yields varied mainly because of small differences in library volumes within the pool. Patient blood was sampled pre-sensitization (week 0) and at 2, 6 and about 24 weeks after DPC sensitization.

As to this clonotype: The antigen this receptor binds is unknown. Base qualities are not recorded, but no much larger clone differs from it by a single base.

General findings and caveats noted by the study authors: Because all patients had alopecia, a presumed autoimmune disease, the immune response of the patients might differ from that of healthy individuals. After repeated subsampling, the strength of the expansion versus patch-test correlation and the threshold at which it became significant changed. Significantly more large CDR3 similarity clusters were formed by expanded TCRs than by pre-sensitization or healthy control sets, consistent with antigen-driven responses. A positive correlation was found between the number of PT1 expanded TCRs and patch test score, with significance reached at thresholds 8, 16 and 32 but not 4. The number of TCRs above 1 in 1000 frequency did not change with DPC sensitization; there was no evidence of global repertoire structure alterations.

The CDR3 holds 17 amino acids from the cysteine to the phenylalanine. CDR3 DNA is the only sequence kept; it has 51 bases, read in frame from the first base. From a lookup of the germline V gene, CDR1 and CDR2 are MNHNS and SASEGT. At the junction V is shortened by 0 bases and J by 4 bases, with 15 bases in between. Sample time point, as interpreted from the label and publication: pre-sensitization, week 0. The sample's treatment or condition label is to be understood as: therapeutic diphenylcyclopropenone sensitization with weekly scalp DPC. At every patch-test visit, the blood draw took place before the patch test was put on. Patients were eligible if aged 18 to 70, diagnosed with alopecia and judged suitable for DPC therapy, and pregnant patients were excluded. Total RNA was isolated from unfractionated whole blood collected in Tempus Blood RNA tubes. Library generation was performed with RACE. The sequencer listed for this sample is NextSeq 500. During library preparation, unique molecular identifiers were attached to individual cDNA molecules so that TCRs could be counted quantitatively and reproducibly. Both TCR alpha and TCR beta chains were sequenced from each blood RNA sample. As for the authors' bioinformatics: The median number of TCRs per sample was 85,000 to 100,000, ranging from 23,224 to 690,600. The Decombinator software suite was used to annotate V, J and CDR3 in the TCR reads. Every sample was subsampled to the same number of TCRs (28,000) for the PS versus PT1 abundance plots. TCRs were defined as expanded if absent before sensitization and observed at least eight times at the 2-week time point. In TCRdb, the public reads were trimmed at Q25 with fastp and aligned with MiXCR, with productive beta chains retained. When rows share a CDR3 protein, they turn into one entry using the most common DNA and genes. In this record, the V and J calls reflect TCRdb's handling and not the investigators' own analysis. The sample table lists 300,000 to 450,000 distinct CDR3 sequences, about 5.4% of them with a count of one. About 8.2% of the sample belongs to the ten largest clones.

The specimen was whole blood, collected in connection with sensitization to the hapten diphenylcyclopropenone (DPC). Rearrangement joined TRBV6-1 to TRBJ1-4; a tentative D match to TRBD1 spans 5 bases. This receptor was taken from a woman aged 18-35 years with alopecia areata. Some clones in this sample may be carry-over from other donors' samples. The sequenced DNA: TGTGCCAGCAGTGAAGCGAGCGGAGGGGCCTTTAATGAAAAACTGTTTTTT. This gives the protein CASSEASGGAFNEKLFF.